This T cell receptor beta chain was identified in a study of blood T cell repertoires in COVID-19. Turning to the study itself: Italy, Spain and the United States were the sources of the convalescent and acute COVID-19 samples. T cells, B-cell-depleted T cells, or PBMCs supplied cDNA or gDNA.

CDR1 SGHAT and CDR2 FQDESV come from the germline V gene (reference sequence). Germline trimming cut 2 bases from V and 11 bases from J; bases unmatched to any gene: 9. The CDR3 extends over 14 amino acids. The protocol was immunoSEQ multiplex PCR, while the TCRdb copy is restricted to in-frame clones and leaves out a portion. The table lists about 140,000 clones, about 84% of them singletons. The source is a woman of 80 years or more in a cohort sampled during active or convalescent COVID-19. The sequencing input was peripheral blood. The gene calls are TRBV11-1 and TRBJ1-2, with TRBD1 matching 9 bases. In nucleotides, the CDR3 is TGTGCCAGCAGCTTATCTCCGGGACAGGGAGATTACACCTTC. This codes for CASSLSPGQGDYTF.